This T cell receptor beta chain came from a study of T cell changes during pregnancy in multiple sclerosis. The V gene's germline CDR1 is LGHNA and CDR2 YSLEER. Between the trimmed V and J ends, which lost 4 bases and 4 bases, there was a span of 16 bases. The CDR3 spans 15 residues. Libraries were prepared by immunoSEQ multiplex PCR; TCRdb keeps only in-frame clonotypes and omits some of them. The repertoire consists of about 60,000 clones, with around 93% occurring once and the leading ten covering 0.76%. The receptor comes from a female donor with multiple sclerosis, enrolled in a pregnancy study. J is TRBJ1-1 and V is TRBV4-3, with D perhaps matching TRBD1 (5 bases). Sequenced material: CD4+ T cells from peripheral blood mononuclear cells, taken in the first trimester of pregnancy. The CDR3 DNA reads TGCGCCAGCAGCCCCCGAGCGACAGCAAGCACTGAAGCTTTCTTT. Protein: CASSPRATASTEAFF.